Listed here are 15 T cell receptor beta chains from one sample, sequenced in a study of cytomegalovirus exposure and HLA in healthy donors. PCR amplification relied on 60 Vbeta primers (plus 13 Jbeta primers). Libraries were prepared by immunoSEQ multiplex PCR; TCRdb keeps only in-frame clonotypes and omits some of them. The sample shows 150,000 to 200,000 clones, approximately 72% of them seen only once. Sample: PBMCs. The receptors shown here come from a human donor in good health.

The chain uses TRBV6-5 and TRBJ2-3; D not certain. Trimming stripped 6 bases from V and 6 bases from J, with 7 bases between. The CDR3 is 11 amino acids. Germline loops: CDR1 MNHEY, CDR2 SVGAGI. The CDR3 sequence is CASRRGDTQYF. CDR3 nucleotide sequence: TGTGCCAGCAGGCGCGGCGATACGCAGTATTTT.

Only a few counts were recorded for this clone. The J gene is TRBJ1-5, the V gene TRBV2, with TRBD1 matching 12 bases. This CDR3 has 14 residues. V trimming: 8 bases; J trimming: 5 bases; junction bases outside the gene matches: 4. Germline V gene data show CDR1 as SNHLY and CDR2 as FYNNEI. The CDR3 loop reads CASGGTGGHQPQHF. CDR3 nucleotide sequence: TGTGCCAGCGGAGGGACAGGGGGCCATCAGCCCCAGCATTTT. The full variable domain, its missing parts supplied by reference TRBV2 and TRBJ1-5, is EPEVTQTPSHQVTQMGQEVILRCVPISNHLYFYWYRQILGQKVEFLVSFYNNEISEKSEIFDDQFSVERPDGSNFTLKIRSTKLEDSAMYFCASGGTGGHQPQHFGDGTRLSIL.

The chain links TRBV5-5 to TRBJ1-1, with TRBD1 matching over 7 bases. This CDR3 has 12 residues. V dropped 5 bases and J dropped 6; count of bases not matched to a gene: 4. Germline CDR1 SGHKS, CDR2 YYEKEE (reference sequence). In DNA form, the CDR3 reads TGTGCCAGCAGTCCTACAGGGGCTGAAGCTTTCTTT. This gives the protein CASSPTGAEAFF. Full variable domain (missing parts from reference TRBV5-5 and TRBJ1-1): DAGVTQSPTHLIKTRGQQVTLRCSPISGHKSVSWYQQVLGQGPQFIFQYYEKEERGRGNFPDRFSARQFPNYSSELNVNALLLGDSALYLCASSPTGAEAFFGQGTRLTVV.

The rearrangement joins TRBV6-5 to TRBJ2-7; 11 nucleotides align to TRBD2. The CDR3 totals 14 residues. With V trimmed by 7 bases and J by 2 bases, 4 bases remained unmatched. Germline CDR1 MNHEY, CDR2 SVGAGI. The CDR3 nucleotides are TGTGCCAGCAACCGACTAGCGGGACCCTACGAGCAGTACTTC. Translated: CASNRLAGPYEQYF.

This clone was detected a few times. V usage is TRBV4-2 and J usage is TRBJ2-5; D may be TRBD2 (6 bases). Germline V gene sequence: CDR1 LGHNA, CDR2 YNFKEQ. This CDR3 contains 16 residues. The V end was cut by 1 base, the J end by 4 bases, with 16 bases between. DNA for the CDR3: TGTGCCAGCAGCCAAGTAGGGTCTAGCGAGGGAGAGACCCAGTACTTC. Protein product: CASSQVGSSEGETQYF.

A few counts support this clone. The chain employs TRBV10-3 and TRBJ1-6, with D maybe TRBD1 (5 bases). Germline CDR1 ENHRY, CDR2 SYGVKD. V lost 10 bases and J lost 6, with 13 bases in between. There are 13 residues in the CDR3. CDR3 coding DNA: TGTGCCACGCAGGGCCCGGTTAATTCACCCCTCCACTTT. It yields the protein CATQGPVNSPLHF.

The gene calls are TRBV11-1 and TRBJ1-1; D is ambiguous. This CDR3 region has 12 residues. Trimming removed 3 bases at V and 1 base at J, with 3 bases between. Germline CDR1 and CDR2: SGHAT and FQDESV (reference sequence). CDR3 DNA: TGTGCCAGCAGCTTCGGGAACACTGAAGCTTTCTTT. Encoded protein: CASSFGNTEAFF.

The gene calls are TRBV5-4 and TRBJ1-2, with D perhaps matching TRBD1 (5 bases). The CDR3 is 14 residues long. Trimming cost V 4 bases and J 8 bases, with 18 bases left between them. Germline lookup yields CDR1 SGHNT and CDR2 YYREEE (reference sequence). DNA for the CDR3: TGTGCCAGCAGCACGGGACCCGGAGGGGCCGGCTACACCTTC. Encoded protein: CASSTGPGGAGYTF.

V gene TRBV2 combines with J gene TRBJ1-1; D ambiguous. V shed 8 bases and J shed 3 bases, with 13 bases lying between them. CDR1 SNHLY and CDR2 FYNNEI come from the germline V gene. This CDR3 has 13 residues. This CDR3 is CASRQPVDTEAFF. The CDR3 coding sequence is TGTGCCAGCCGACAACCGGTGGACACTGAAGCTTTCTTT.

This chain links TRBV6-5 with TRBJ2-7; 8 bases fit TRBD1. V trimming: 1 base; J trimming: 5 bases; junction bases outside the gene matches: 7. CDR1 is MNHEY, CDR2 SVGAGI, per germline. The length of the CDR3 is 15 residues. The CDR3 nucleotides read TGTGCCAGCAGTTACTACAGGGGGGTCCGCAACGAGCAGTACTTC. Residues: CASSYYRGVRNEQYF.

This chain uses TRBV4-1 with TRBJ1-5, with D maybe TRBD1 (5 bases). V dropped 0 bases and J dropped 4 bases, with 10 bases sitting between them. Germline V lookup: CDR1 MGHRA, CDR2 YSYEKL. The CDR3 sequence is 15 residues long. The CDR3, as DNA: TGCGCCAGCAGCCAAGATCACGCAGGGAATCAGCCCCAGCATTTT. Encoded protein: CASSQDHAGNQPQHF.

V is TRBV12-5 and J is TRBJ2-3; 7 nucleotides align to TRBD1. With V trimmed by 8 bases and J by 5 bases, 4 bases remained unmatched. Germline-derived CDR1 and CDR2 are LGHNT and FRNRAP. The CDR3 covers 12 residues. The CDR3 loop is CASQGDGDTQYF. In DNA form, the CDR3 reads TGTGCTAGTCAGGGGGATGGAGATACGCAGTATTTT.

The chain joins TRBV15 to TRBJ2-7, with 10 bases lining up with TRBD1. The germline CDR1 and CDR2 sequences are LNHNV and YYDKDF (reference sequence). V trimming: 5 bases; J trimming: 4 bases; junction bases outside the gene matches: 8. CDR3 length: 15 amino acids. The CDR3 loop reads CATSEPPGQGYEQYF. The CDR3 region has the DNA TGTGCCACCAGCGAGCCACCGGGACAGGGGTACGAGCAGTACTTC.

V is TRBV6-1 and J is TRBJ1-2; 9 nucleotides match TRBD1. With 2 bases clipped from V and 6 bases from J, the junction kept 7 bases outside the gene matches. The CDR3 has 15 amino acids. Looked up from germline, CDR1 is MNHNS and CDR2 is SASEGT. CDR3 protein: CASSEFRDREDGYTF. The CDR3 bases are TGTGCCAGCAGTGAATTCCGGGACAGGGAGGATGGCTACACCTTC.

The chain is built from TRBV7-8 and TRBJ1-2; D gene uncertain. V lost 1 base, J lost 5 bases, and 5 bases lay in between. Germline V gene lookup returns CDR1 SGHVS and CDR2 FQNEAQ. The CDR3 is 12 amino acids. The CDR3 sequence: CASSLDRYGYTF. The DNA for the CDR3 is TGTGCCAGCAGCTTAGACAGATATGGCTACACCTTC.